This entry describes one T cell receptor (beta chain). The antigen remains undetermined. Coverage ceases 3 residues before the CDR3 finishes, and the germline J gene fills in the end. CDR3 length equals 14 residues. Looked up from germline, CDR1 is SGDLS and CDR2 is YYNGEE. V was shortened by 2 bases and J by 1 base, with 7 bases between the two germline ends. This entry belongs to a study of T cells in women clearing cervical HPV infection. Overall study context: Controls' single incident HPV16 infection cleared within 12 months without precancer. With HLA typing for only a few women, HLA confounding remains possible. Study-level points and caveats: Repertoire richness, not evenness, was significantly elevated in CIN3+ cases versus controls.

Repertoires were generated with immunoSEQ multiplex PCR, while TCRdb's copy carries only in-frame clones and drops some. This repertoire includes tens of thousands of clones. The receptor was derived from a woman aged 18 to 75 with a cervical HPV16 infection that either progressed to CIN3+ or cleared (not recorded which). The chain is built from TRBV9 and TRBJ2-1, with D possibly being TRBD2 (5 bases). The specimen sequenced was blood buffy coat. The CDR3 bases that were read are TGTGCCAGCAGCGTGACGGGGTCCTACAATGAG. Translated, it gives CASSVTGSYNE. The complete CDR3 sequence is CASSVTGSYNEQFF. The full variable domain, in which reference TRBV9 and TRBJ2-1 provide the parts outside the CDR3, is DSGVTQTPKHLITATGQRVTLRCSPRSGDLSVYWYQQSLDQGLQFLIQYYNGEERAKGNILERFSAQQFPDLHSELNLSSLELGDSALYFCASSVTGSYNEQFFGPGTRLTVL.